This T cell receptor (beta chain) appears in the sequencing data of a study of shared clonotypes between healthy human individuals. Germline assignment: CDR1 GTSNPN and CDR2 SVGIG (reference sequence). CDR3 length equals 15 residues. With V trimmed by 5 bases and J by 5 bases, 12 bases remained unmatched. TCRdb's copy holds only in-frame clones and misses some; the assay was immunoSEQ multiplex PCR. The sample holds 2.5 million or so clones, just over 90% seen once. The sample taken for sequencing was naive CD4+ T cells sorted from blood. Subset given: CD45RA+ positively selected. This TCR was recovered from a man aged 18 to 30 in good health. J is TRBJ2-7 and V is TRBV30; TRBD1 agrees at 10 bases. CDR3 region: CAWGRTGGQLDEQYF. The CDR3 DNA sequence: TGTGCCTGGGGCCGGACAGGGGGGCAACTCGACGAGCAGTACTTC. The variable domain in full, completed from reference TRBV30 and TRBJ2-7, reads SQTIHQWPATLVQPVGSPLSLECTVEGTSNPNLYWYRQAAGRGLQLLFYSVGIGQISSEVPQNLSASRPQDRQFILSSKKLLLSDSGFYLCAWGRTGGQLDEQYFGPGTRLTVT.